This T cell receptor beta chain is drawn from a study of T cell responses to AZD1222 COVID-19 vaccine. Some clones are missing from TCRdb's copy, which holds only in-frame ones; the method was immunoSEQ multiplex PCR. In the table there are roughly 100,000 clones, 91% of which are singletons. V gave up 4 bases and J gave up 12 bases, with 16 bases separating them. The CDR3 runs 13 residues. Per germline, CDR1 LGHDT and CDR2 YNNKEL (reference sequence). The specimen comprised peripheral blood, sampled on day 0 of AZD1222 vaccination. This clonotype originated in an adult in good health. The gene calls are TRBV3-1 (or the pseudogene TRBV3-2) and TRBJ2-1, with D perhaps TRBD2 (7 bases). CDR3 amino acids: CASSLKGGARQFF. CDR3 sequence (DNA): TGTGCCAGCAGCCTCAAAGGGGGGGCTAGGCAGTTCTTC.